This entry is about one T cell receptor (beta chain). What it binds is not known. These data belong to a study of cytotoxic CD8 clonotypes in ibrutinib-treated CLL. Study-level information: Patients attained 24 partial and 2 complete responses; at median approximately 64 months, around 14 remained remitted while approximately twelve progressed. Study results and limitations: Whereas clonality rose at ibrutinib response, it declined toward baseline at progression. Researchers report that baseline clonality outpaced age-matched healthy donors and tracked circulating CD8+ T-cell counts. Among the clonotypes, public ones were uncommon and contracted or held stable on treatment.

The assay was immunoSEQ multiplex PCR, and TCRdb's table has in-frame clones only and misses some. The sample has fewer than 400,000 clones, 60% to 80% seen once. Germline loops: CDR1 SGDLS, CDR2 YYNGEE. V dropped 0 bases and J dropped 5; count of bases not matched to a gene: 5. The CDR3 has 15 residues. This material consisted of PBMCs, taken after 36 months of ibrutinib treatment. V and J are TRBV9 and TRBJ2-5; 9 bases align to TRBD1. The sequence came from a human donor with chronic lymphocytic leukemia. The DNA for the CDR3 is TGTGCCAGCAGCGTAGTAACAGGGGGCTACGAGACCCAGTACTTC. Its translation is CASSVVTGGYETQYF.